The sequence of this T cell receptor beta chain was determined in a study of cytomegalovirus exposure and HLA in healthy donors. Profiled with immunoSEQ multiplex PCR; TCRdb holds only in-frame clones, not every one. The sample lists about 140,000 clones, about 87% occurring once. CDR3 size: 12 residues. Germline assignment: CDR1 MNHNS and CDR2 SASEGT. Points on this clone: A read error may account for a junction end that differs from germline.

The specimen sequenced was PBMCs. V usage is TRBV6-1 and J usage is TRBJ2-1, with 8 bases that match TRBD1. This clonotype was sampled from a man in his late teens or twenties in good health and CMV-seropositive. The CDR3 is CASSKAGGEQFF. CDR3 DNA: TGTGCCAGCAGTAAAGCAGGGGGCGAGCAGTTCTTC.